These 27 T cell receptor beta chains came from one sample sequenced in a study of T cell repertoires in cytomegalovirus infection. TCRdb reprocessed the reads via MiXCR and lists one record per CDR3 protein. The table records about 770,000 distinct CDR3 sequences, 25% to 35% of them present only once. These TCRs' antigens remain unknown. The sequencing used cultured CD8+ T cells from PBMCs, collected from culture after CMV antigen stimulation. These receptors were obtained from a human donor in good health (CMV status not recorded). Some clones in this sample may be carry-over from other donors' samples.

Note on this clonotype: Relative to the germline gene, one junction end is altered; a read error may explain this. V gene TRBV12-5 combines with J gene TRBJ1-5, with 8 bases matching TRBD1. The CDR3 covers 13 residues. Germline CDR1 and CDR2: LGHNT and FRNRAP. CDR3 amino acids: CTSGQTGVQPQHF. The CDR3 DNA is TGTACTAGTGGTCAGACAGGGGTTCAGCCCCAGCATTTT.

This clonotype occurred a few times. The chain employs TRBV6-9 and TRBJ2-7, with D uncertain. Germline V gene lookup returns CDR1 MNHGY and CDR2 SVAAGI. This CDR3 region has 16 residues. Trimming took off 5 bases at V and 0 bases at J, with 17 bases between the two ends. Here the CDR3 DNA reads TGTGCCAGCAGTAACCGGGCCTTAGACAACTCCTACGAGCAGTACGTC. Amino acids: CASSNRALDNSYEQYV.

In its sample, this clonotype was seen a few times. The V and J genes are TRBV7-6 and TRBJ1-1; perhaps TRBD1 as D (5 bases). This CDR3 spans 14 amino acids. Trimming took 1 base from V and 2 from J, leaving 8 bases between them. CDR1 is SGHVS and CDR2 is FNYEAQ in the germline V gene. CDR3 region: CASSLGTPNTEAFF. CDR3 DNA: TGTGCCAGCAGCTTAGGGACACCCAACACTGAAGCTTTCTTT.

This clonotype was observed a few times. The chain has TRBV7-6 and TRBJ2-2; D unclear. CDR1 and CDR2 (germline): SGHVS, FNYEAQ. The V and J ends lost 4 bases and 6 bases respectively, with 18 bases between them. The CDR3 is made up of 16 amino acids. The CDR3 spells CASSSPLTQRPGELFF. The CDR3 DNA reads TGTGCCAGCAGCTCCCCCTTGACCCAACGTCCCGGGGAGCTGTTTTTT.

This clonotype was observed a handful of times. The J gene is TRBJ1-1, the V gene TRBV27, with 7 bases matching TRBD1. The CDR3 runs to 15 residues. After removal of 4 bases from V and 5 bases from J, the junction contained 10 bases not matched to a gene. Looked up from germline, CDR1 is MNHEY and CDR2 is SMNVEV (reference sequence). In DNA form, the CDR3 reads TGTGCCAGCAGTTCGACAGGGTCGAAGGAAACTGAAGCTTTCTTT. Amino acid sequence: CASSSTGSKETEAFF.

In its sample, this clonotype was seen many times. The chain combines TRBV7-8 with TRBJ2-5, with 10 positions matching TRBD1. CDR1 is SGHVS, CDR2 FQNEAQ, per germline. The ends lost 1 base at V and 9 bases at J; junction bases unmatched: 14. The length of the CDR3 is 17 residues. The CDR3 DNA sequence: TGTGCCAGCAGCTTAGATATCTTCCGGACAGGGGGACCGGCCCAGTACTTC. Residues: CASSLDIFRTGGPAQYF.

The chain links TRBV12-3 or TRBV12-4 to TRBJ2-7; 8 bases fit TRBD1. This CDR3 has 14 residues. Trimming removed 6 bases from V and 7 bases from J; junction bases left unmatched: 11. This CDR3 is CASSLKGRGREQYF. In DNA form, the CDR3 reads TGTGCCAGCAGCCTTAAAGGCAGGGGGCGAGAGCAGTACTTC.

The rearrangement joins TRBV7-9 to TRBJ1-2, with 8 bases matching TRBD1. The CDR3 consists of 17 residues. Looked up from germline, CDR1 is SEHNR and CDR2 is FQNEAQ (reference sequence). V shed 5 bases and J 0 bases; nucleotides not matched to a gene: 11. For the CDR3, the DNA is TGTGCCAGCAGCCCTAAGTGGACAGGGCTCCCTAACTATGGCTACACCTTC. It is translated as CASSPKWTGLPNYGYTF.

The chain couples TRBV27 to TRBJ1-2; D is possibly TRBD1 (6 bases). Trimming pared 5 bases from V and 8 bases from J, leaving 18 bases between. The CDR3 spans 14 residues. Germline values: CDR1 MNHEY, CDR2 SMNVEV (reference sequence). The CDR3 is CASSPMDSSRGYTF. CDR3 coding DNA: TGTGCCAGCAGTCCGATGGACAGTTCGCGGGGCTACACCTTC.

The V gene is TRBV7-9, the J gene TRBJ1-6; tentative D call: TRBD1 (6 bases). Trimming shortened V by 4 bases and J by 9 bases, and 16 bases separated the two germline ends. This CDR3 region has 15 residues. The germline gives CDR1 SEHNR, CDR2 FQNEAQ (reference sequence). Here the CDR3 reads CASSYVTGSISPLHF. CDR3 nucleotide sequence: TGTGCCAGCAGCTATGTCACAGGGTCCATTTCACCCCTCCACTTT.

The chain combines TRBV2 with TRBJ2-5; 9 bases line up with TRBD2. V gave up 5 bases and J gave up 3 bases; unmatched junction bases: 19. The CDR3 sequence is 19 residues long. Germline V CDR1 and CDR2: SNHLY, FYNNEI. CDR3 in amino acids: CASSSSLGPSGAQEETQYF. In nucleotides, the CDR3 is TGTGCCAGCAGTTCGTCTCTTGGCCCTAGCGGGGCGCAAGAAGAGACCCAGTACTTC.

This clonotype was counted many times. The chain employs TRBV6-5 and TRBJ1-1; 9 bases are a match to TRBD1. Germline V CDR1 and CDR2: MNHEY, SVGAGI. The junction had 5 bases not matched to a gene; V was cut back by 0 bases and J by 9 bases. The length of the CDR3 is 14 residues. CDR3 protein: CASSYSGQGPKAFF. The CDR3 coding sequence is TGTGCCAGCAGTTACTCGGGACAGGGCCCTAAAGCTTTCTTT.

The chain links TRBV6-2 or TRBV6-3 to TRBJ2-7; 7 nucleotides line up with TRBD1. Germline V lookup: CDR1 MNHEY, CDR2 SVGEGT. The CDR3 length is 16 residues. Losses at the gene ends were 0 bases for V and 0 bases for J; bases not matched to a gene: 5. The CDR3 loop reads CASSYSGTDLSYEQYF. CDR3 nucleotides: TGTGCCAGCAGTTACTCCGGGACAGACCTCTCCTACGAGCAGTACTTC.

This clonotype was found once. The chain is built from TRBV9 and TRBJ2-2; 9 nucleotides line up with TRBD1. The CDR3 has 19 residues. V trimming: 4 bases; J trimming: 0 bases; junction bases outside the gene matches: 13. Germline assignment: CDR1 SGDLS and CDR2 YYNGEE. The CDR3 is CASSTNRDRVHTNTGELFF. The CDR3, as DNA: TGTGCCAGCAGCACAAACCGGGACAGGGTTCACACGAACACCGGGGAGCTGTTTTTT.

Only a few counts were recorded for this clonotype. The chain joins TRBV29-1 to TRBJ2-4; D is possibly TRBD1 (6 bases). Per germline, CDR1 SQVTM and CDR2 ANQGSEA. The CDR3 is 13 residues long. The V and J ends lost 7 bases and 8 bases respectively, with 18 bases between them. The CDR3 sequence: CSAGDMVYDIQYF. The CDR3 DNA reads TGCAGCGCAGGGGACATGGTTTATGACATTCAGTACTTC.

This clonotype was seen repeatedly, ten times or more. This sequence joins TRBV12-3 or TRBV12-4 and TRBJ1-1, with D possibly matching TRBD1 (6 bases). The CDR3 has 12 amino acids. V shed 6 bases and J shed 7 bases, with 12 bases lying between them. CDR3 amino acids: CASRMDSREAFF. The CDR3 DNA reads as TGTGCCAGCAGAATGGACAGCCGTGAAGCTTTCTTT.

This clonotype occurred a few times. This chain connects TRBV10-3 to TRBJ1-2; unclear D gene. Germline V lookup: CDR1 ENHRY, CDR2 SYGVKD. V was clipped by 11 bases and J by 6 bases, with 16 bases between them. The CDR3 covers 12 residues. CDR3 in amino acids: CAVAGLFDGYTF. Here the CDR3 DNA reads TGTGCCGTGGCGGGATTATTTGATGGCTACACCTTC.

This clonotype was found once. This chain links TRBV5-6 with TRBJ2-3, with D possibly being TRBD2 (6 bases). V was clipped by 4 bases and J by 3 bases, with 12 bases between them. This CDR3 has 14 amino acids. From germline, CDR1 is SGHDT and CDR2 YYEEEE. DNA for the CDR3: TGTGCCAGCAGCGGAGGGTGGGGGACAGATACGCAGTATTTT. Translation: CASSGGWGTDTQYF.

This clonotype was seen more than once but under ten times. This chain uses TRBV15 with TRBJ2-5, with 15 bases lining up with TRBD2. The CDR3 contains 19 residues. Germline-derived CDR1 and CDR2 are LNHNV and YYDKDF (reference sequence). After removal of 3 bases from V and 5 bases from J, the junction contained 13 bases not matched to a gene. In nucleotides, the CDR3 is TGTGCCACCAGCAGCCCCCCGGGACTAGCGGGGGGTTTCGGTGAGACCCAGTACTTC. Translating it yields CATSSPPGLAGGFGETQYF.

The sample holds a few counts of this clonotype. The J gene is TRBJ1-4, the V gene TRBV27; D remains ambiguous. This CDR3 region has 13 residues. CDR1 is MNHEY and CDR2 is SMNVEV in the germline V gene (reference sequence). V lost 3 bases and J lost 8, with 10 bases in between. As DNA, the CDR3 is TGTGCCAGCAGTTTGTTACTTGGAGAAAAACTGTTTTTT. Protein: CASSLLLGEKLFF.

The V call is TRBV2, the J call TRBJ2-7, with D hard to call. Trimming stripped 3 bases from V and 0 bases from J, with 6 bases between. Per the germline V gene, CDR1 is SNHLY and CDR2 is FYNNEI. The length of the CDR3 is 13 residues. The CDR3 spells CASSESISYEQYV. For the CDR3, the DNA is TGTGCCAGCAGTGAGAGTATCTCCTACGAGCAGTACGTC.

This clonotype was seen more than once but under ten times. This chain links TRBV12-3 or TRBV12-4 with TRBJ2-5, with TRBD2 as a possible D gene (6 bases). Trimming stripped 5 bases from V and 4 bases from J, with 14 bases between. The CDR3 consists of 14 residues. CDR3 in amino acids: CASSTERVPETQYF. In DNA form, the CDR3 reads TGTGCCAGCAGTACCGAGCGGGTGCCAGAGACCCAGTACTTC.

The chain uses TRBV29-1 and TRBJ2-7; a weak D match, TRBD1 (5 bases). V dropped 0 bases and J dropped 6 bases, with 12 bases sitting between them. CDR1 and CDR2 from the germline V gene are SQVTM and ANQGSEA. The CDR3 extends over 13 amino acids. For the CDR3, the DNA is TGCAGCGTTGAAGATGTGGGGCGAGGCGAGCAGTACGTC. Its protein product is CSVEDVGRGEQYV.

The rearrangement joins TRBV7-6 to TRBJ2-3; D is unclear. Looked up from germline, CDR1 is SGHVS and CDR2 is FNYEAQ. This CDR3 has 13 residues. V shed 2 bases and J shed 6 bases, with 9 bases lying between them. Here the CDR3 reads CASSLNLGDTQYF. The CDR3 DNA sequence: TGTGCCAGCAGCTTAAACCTAGGGGATACGCAGTATTTT.

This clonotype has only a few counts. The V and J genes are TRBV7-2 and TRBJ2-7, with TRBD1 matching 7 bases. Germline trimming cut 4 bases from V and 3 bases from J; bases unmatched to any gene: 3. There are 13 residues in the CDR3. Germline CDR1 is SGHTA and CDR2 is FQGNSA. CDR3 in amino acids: CASSWGTVYEQYF. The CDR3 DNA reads TGTGCCAGCAGCTGGGGGACAGTCTACGAGCAGTACTTC. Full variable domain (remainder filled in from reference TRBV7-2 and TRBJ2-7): GAGVSQSPSNKVTEKGKDVELRCDPISGHTALYWYRQSLGQGLEFLIYFQGNSAPDKSGLPSDRFSAERTGGSVSTLTIQRTQQEDSAVYLCASSWGTVYEQYFGPGTRLTVT.

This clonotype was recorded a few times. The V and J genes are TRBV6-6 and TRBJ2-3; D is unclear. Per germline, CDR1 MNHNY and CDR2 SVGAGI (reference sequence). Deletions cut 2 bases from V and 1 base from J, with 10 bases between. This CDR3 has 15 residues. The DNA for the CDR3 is TGTGCCAGCAGTTACCCCCCTAGGGGCACAGATACGCAGTATTTT. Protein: CASSYPPRGTDTQYF.

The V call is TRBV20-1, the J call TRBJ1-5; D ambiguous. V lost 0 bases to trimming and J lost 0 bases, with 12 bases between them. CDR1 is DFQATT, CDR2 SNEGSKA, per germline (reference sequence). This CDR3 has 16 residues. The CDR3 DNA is TGCAGTGCTAGAGATCGGATCGTAAATAGCAATCAGCCCCAGCATTTT. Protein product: CSARDRIVNSNQPQHF.